This T cell receptor beta chain was documented in a study of cytomegalovirus exposure and HLA in healthy donors. Broader study findings: The study labeled 180 or so TCR beta chains cytomegalovirus-associated.

Points on this clone: Antigen unknown.

CDR3 size: 16 residues. Germline V gene lookup returns CDR1 SEHNR and CDR2 FQNEAQ (reference sequence). V shed 7 bases and J 5 bases; nucleotides not matched to a gene: 13. 60 Vbeta and 13 Jbeta primers were used in PCR. TCRdb's table, derived via immunoSEQ multiplex PCR, lists solely in-frame clones and lacks some. The sample totals 85,000 to 110,000 clones. Sequenced: PBMCs. V and J are TRBV7-9 and TRBJ2-7, with TRBD2 matching 11 bases. The TCR originated in a man aged 40-49 years in good health and CMV-seronegative. As DNA, the CDR3 is TGTGCCAGCAACCCCCTCGAAACTAGCGGGAGAAACGAGCAGTACTTC. This sequence encodes CASNPLETSGRNEQYF.